These 12 T cell receptor beta chains were all obtained from the same sample, sequenced in a study of identical twins' blood T cells. TCRdb called the 5' RACE reads again in MiXCR, with one record for every CDR3 protein. The repertoire consists of fewer than 450,000 distinct CDR3 sequences, with over 25% occurring once and the leading ten covering more than 5.5%. Sequences were obtained from PBMCs. The origin of the receptors is a woman aged 18-49 years in good health.

The sample holds a few counts of this clonotype. The chain has TRBV19 and TRBJ2-4; D tentatively fits TRBD1 or TRBD2 (5 bases each). From germline, CDR1 is LNHDA and CDR2 SQIVND (reference sequence). The CDR3 extends over 13 amino acids. Deletions cut 5 bases from V and 13 bases from J, with 18 bases between. CDR3 coding DNA: TGTGCCAGTAGTCTAGGGACCACTGCCTCGCAGTACTTC. Protein sequence: CASSLGTTASQYF.

This clonotype was seen many times. V gene TRBV20-1 combines with J gene TRBJ1-1; D gene uncertain. Trimming removed 4 bases from V and 6 bases from J, with 9 bases in between. This CDR3 has 11 amino acids. Germline CDR1 is DFQATT and CDR2 is SNEGSKA (reference sequence). The CDR3 spells CSAMRVPEAFF. DNA for the CDR3: TGCAGTGCTATGCGGGTTCCTGAAGCTTTCTTT.

The chain carries TRBV29-1 and TRBJ1-2, with D perhaps TRBD1 (6 bases). The CDR3 is 11 residues long. Germline V gives CDR1 SQVTM, CDR2 ANQGSEA. Trimming took off 7 bases at V and 7 bases at J, with 13 bases between the two ends. DNA for the CDR3: TGCAGCGGCGAAGACAGGTCTGGCTACACCTTC. Its translation is CSGEDRSGYTF.

The genes are TRBV7-9 and TRBJ2-2; 8 bases are shared with TRBD2. V shed 1 base, J shed 0 bases, and the junction held 4 bases outside the gene matches. Germline V gene sequence: CDR1 SEHNR, CDR2 FQNEAQ (reference sequence). This CDR3 is 17 amino acids long. CDR3 DNA: TGTGCCAGCAGCTTAGAAATAGCGGGATCGAACACCGGGGAGCTGTTTTTT. This codes for CASSLEIAGSNTGELFF.

The chain uses TRBV7-9 and TRBJ1-4; D perhaps matches TRBD1 (5 bases). Trimming took 2 bases from V and 3 from J, leaving 19 bases between them. The CDR3 sequence is 18 residues long. Per the germline V gene, CDR1 is SEHNR and CDR2 is FQNEAQ (reference sequence). CDR3 residues: CASSLPFGAKEANEKLFF. The CDR3 DNA follows: TGTGCCAGCAGCTTACCCTTCGGGGCCAAGGAGGCTAATGAAAAACTGTTTTTT.

The chain links TRBV20-1 to TRBJ2-7; a weak D match, TRBD2 (5 bases). The CDR3 runs 13 residues. Germline V gene sequence: CDR1 DFQATT, CDR2 SNEGSKA (reference sequence). V was trimmed by 2 bases and J by 3 bases, leaving 11 bases between them. CDR3 in DNA: TGCAGTGCTAGATGGCTAGCTGACTACGAGCAGTACTTC. It translates to CSARWLADYEQYF.

The rearrangement uses TRBV12-3 or TRBV12-4 and TRBJ1-5; a weak D match, TRBD1 (5 bases). The length of the CDR3 is 15 residues. The ends were cut back, 5 bases at V and 1 base at J, with 12 bases in the middle. The CDR3 region is CASSPRGESNQPQHF. CDR3 DNA: TGTGCCAGCAGTCCCCGAGGGGAGAGCAATCAGCCCCAGCATTTT.

This clonotype was observed a few times. The chain couples TRBV10-3 to TRBJ2-3, with TRBD2 identical over 10 bases. This CDR3 is 17 amino acids long. The germline V gene encodes CDR1 ENHRY and CDR2 SYGVKD. Germline trimming cut 3 bases from V and 1 base from J; bases unmatched to any gene: 7. The CDR3 DNA reads TGTGCCATCAGTGACCATCGAGGGACTAGCGGCACAGATACGCAGTATTTT. Protein product: CAISDHRGTSGTDTQYF.

This clonotype was found a few times. The chain couples TRBV20-1 to TRBJ2-1, with 9 nucleotides matching TRBD2. This CDR3 comprises 15 residues. Trimming at V came to 6 bases and at J to 4 bases, leaving 10 bases not matched to a gene. Germline CDR1 and CDR2: DFQATT and SNEGSKA (reference sequence). The CDR3 reads CSAVAPGLAYNEQFF. Written as DNA, the CDR3 is TGCAGTGCAGTAGCGCCGGGACTAGCTTACAATGAGCAGTTCTTC.

The chain employs TRBV20-1 and TRBJ1-1, with D possibly being TRBD1 (6 bases). The CDR3 covers 16 residues. Germline V CDR1 and CDR2: DFQATT, SNEGSKA (reference sequence). V gave up 2 bases and J gave up 1 base, with 17 bases separating them. The DNA of the CDR3 is TGCAGTGCTAGATACGGGACATCCGATGGGAACACTGAAGCTTTCTTT. Amino acid sequence: CSARYGTSDGNTEAFF.

The V gene is TRBV7-2, the J gene TRBJ2-3; D gene uncertain. This CDR3 is built from 17 residues. V lost 2 bases and J lost 4, with 19 bases in between. Germline loops: CDR1 SGHTA, CDR2 FQGNSA. The DNA of the CDR3 is TGTGCCAGCAGCTTATTCCCGACGGGCGCCGGGCCAGATACGCAGTATTTT. Protein product: CASSLFPTGAGPDTQYF.

This clonotype was seen many times. The rearrangement uses TRBV19 and TRBJ1-1, with 7 bases matching TRBD1. Germline-derived CDR1 and CDR2 are LNHDA and SQIVND (reference sequence). The CDR3 runs to 13 residues. V was pared by 4 bases and J by 5 bases, with 4 bases of the junction left unmatched. DNA of the CDR3: TGTGCCAGTAGTAGATACAGGGGAACTGAAGCTTTCTTT. The encoded protein is CASSRYRGTEAFF.